Listed below are T cell receptor beta chains from one sample, sequenced in a study of cytomegalovirus exposure and HLA in healthy donors. Profiled with immunoSEQ multiplex PCR; TCRdb holds only in-frame clones, not every one. The data contain a few hundred thousand clones, roughly 80% of them seen just once; the ten biggest clones take up about 3.1%. The sample was PBMCs. The source of these receptors is a man aged 25-40 years in good health and CMV-seronegative. Each CDR3 is given with its conserved first and last residue. D genes are given only for firm matches. Some rows mark clone size as missing; the rest say once, few, many or name a class of expanded clone.

d_call j_call clone_size v_call cdr3_aa cdr3_nt
NA TRBJ1-1 NA TRBV2 CASSEEGRGQTEAFF TGTGCCAGCAGTGAAGAGGGGAGGGGTCAGACTGAAGCTTTCTTT
TRBD2 TRBJ2-1 NA TRBV15 CATSRITPGLAANEQFF TGTGCCACCAGCAGAATTACTCCCGGCCTAGCGGCCAATGAGCAGTTCTTC
TRBD2 TRBJ2-7 NA TRBV5-1 CASKERGTGYEQYF TGCGCCAGTAAGGAGCGGGGTACGGGCTACGAGCAGTACTTC
NA TRBJ2-3 NA TRBV19 CASSISPPGPGGTDTQYF TGTGCCAGTAGTATTTCCCCCCCCGGTCCCGGGGGCACAGATACGCAGTATTTT
NA TRBJ2-7 NA TRBV5-6 CASSFLTTRAAGEQYF TGTGCCAGCAGCTTTCTTACCACGCGGGCTGCCGGCGAGCAGTACTTC
NA TRBJ2-1 NA TRBV7-8 CASSPGTPAGGQFF TGTGCCAGCAGCCCCGGGACTCCTGCCGGCGGGCAGTTCTTC
TRBD1 TRBJ1-2 NA TRBV6-1 CASSEADRAYGYTF TGTGCCAGCAGTGAAGCCGACAGGGCCTATGGCTACACCTTC
TRBD1 TRBJ2-7 NA TRBV4-2 CASSQDGQGFGDEQYF TGTGCCAGCAGCCAAGATGGACAGGGTTTCGGGGACGAGCAGTACTTC
NA TRBJ2-5 NA TRBV4-2 CASSQDLQGGTQYF TGTGCCAGCAGCCAAGATTTACAGGGCGGGACCCAGTACTTC
NA TRBJ2-7 NA TRBV7-9 CASSSYIHEQYF TGTGCCAGCAGCTCTTACATACACGAGCAGTACTTC
TRBD2 TRBJ2-7 once TRBV6-1 CASAVAGAYEQYF TGTGCCAGCGCAGTAGCGGGGGCCTACGAGCAGTACTTC
NA TRBJ2-3 NA TRBV6-5 CASSSVAATDTQYF TGTGCCAGCAGTTCAGTGGCGGCCACAGATACGCAGTATTTT
TRBD2 TRBJ2-7 NA TRBV9 CASSVGVTAGEQYF TGTGCCAGCAGCGTAGGTGTGACAGCGGGAGAGCAGTACTTC
TRBD1 TRBJ2-1 NA TRBV29-1 CSAHLRDRIRFFYDEQFF TGCAGCGCTCACTTGAGGGACAGGATCCGTTTTTTTTACGATGAGCAGTTCTTC
TRBD1 TRBJ1-3 few TRBV28 CASRNIGTGLSNTIYF TGTGCCAGCAGGAATATCGGGACAGGACTTTCAAACACCATATATTTT
NA TRBJ1-2 NA TRBV7-9 CSSSLNGGGYTF TGTTCCAGCAGCTTAAATGGCGGTGGCTACACCTTC
NA TRBJ2-3 NA TRBV2 CASRGGTQYF TGTGCCAGCAGGGGAGGTACGCAGTATTTT
NA TRBJ1-1 NA TRBV28 CASNDRVEAFF TGTGCCAGCAACGATCGGGTTGAAGCTTTCTTT
NA TRBJ1-4 NA TRBV7-9 CASSFISTNEKLFF TGTGCCAGCAGCTTTATCTCAACTAATGAAAAACTGTTTTTT
TRBD1 TRBJ1-2 NA TRBV19 CASSTRQGSFYGGYTF TGTGCCAGTAGTACTCGACAGGGGAGTTTCTACGGTGGCTACACCTTC
TRBD2 TRBJ2-5 NA TRBV7-8 CASSQTGAGVSEYF TGTGCCAGCAGCCAAACCGGGGCGGGGGTCTCGGAATACTTC
NA TRBJ2-5 NA TRBV9 CASKLGFGETQYF TGTGCCAGCAAACTAGGGTTTGGAGAGACCCAGTACTTC
NA TRBJ2-7 NA TRBV7-9 CASSFGPRSYEQYF TGTGCCAGCAGCTTTGGCCCGAGGTCCTACGAGCAGTACTTC
TRBD2 TRBJ2-5 NA TRBV28 CASSFALAGGQETQYF TGTGCCAGCAGTTTTGCCCTAGCGGGGGGGCAGGAGACCCAGTACTTC
TRBD1 TRBJ1-1 once TRBV5-5 CASGQGGFTEAFF TGTGCCAGCGGACAGGGGGGATTTACTGAAGCTTTCTTT
TRBD1 TRBJ1-2 NA TRBV2 CASTIMQTGRSGYTF TGTGCCAGCACCATCATGCAGACAGGGCGGAGTGGCTACACCTTC
NA TRBJ2-1 NA TRBV29-1 CSVNAGAPYNEQFF TGCAGCGTTAATGCAGGGGCCCCCTACAATGAGCAGTTCTTC
NA TRBJ1-5 NA TRBV5-6 CASSYWTVSNQPQHF TGTGCCAGCAGTTACTGGACAGTTAGCAATCAGCCCCAGCATTTT
NA TRBJ1-1 few TRBV10-3 CAISELGAEAFF TGTGCCATCAGTGAGCTAGGGGCTGAAGCTTTCTTT
NA TRBJ1-1 NA TRBV7-6 CASSPYLYTGVDTEAFF TGTGCCAGCAGCCCATACCTCTATACGGGAGTGGACACTGAAGCTTTCTTT
TRBD1 TRBJ1-3 NA TRBV6-6 CASSPSGGAGGNTIYF TGTGCCAGCAGTCCGTCAGGGGGCGCGGGGGGAAACACCATATATTTT
NA TRBJ2-6 NA TRBV4-3 CASSTDRDSGASVLTF TGCGCCAGCAGCACCGACAGGGACTCTGGGGCCAGCGTCCTGACTTTC
NA TRBJ1-4 NA TRBV27 CASRRGPSVREKLFF TGTGCCAGCAGGAGAGGGCCTTCAGTAAGGGAAAAACTGTTTTTT
NA TRBJ2-7 few TRBV5-6 CASSLAGAGVGYEQYF TGTGCCAGCAGCTTGGCCGGGGCAGGGGTGGGATACGAGCAGTACTTC
TRBD1 TRBJ1-6 NA TRBV27 CASSPRDSYNSPLHF TGTGCCAGCAGTCCCCGGGACAGCTATAATTCACCCCTCCACTTT
NA TRBJ1-3 NA TRBV6-5 CASSLGAGAGNTIYF TGTGCCAGCAGCCTCGGGGCAGGGGCTGGAAACACCATATATTTT
TRBD1 TRBJ2-7 NA TRBV5-1 CASRPDRGRYNEQYF TGCGCCAGCAGGCCCGACAGGGGACGGTACAACGAGCAGTACTTC
TRBD1 TRBJ1-3 NA TRBV5-1 CASSLGAGTASSGNTIYF TGCGCCAGCAGCTTGGGAGCTGGGACAGCATCGTCTGGAAACACCATATATTTT
NA TRBJ2-2 NA TRBV29-1 CSAPLTANTGELFF TGCAGCGCACCTCTGACAGCGAACACCGGGGAGCTGTTTTTT
TRBD1 TRBJ1-2 NA TRBV7-9 CASSLTTGDYGYTF TGTGCCAGCAGCCTAACGACAGGGGATTATGGCTACACCTTC
NA TRBJ1-4 NA TRBV27 CASSLYRTNEKLFF TGTGCCAGCAGTTTGTACAGGACTAATGAAAAACTGTTTTTT
TRBD1 TRBJ1-2 NA TRBV4-2 CASSPATGGAGYGYTF TGTGCCAGCAGCCCTGCGACAGGGGGCGCTGGCTATGGCTACACCTTC
TRBD1 TRBJ1-2 NA TRBV5-6 CASSNRGFYGYTF TGTGCCAGCAGTAACAGGGGCTTTTATGGCTACACCTTC
NA TRBJ1-6 NA TRBV28 CASSLVANSPLHF TGTGCCAGCAGTTTGGTGGCAAATTCACCCCTCCACTTT
TRBD1 TRBJ2-1 NA TRBV9 CASSSPGTVYNEQFF TGTGCCAGCAGCTCCCCCGGGACAGTATACAATGAGCAGTTCTTC
TRBD1 TRBJ1-2 NA TRBV28 CASSFPGTGAPYGYTF TGTGCCAGCAGTTTTCCCGGGACAGGGGCCCCCTATGGCTACACCTTC
NA TRBJ1-2 NA TRBV23-1 CASLRRGYTF TGCGCCAGCCTGAGGAGGGGCTACACCTTC
TRBD2 TRBJ2-5 NA TRBV29-1 CSAAGLAGFGETQYF TGCAGCGCCGCCGGACTAGCGGGTTTTGGGGAGACCCAGTACTTC
TRBD2 TRBJ2-1 NA TRBV4-3 CASSQDGTSGAYNEQFF TGCGCCAGCAGCCAAGATGGGACTAGCGGGGCTTACAATGAGCAGTTCTTC
TRBD1 TRBJ2-2 NA TRBV5-1 CASRGGTGDTGELFF TGCGCCAGCAGAGGTGGGACAGGGGACACCGGGGAGCTGTTTTTT
TRBD2 TRBJ2-2 NA TRBV6-6 CASRMTSGGSGELFF TGTGCCAGCAGAATGACTAGCGGGGGATCCGGGGAGCTGTTTTTT
NA TRBJ2-1 NA TRBV7-9 CASSPPNRNEQFF TGTGCCAGCAGCCCCCCAAATCGGAATGAGCAGTTCTTC
TRBD1 TRBJ2-5 NA TRBV4-2 CASSRDRGPGPQYF TGTGCCAGCAGCCGGGACAGGGGCCCAGGGCCCCAGTACTTC
NA TRBJ2-5 NA TRBV6-5 CASSWGGEETQYF TGTGCCAGCAGTTGGGGGGGCGAGGAGACCCAGTACTTC
TRBD1 TRBJ2-7 NA TRBV29-1 CSVEDRGYEQYF TGCAGCGTTGAGGACAGGGGTTACGAGCAGTACTTC
NA TRBJ1-2 NA TRBV4-1 CASSQEAGRGYGYTF TGCGCCAGCAGCCAAGAGGCAGGGAGGGGCTATGGCTACACCTTC
TRBD1 TRBJ1-3 once TRBV6-6 CASSPTSGGSGNTIYF TGTGCCAGCAGTCCAACCTCAGGGGGATCAGGAAACACCATATATTTT
TRBD2 TRBJ2-7 few TRBV9 CASSVGPGGAAYEQYF TGTGCCAGCAGCGTGGGCCCGGGGGGTGCCGCCTACGAGCAGTACTTC